This TCR beta chain was identified in a study of cytomegalovirus exposure and HLA in healthy donors. PCR employed 60 Vbeta and 13 Jbeta primers. The table came from immunoSEQ multiplex PCR; TCRdb's copy has only in-frame clones and leaves some out. The table shows 70,000 to 80,000 clones, with roughly four fifths occurring only once. Looked up from germline, CDR1 is SGHRS and CDR2 is YFSETQ. Trimming removed 4 bases from V and 10 bases from J; junction bases left unmatched: 9. This CDR3 has 13 residues. Findings and limits, study-wide: An apparent linkage of common viral pathogens to several of the most significant clusters emerged in a later analysis. Presence/absence analyses supposed approximately even sequencing depth among donors. One cluster of highly shared sequence variants probably arose as a sequencing artifact. With further analysis later on, most CMV-associated TCR beta chains appeared HLA-restricted.

As for this clone: Its antigen is unknown.

This clonotype originated in a man between 18 and 35 years old in good health and CMV-seronegative. The sample comprised PBMCs. The genes are TRBV5-1 and TRBJ2-3; 7 positions match TRBD2. CDR3 protein: CASSETGGSAQYF. The DNA of the CDR3 is TGCGCCAGCAGCGAAACCGGCGGGAGCGCGCAGTATTTT.